These T cell receptor beta chains were read from a single sample in a study of blood T cell repertoires in COVID-19. Here immunoSEQ multiplex PCR was the method, and the copy in TCRdb shows in-frame clones only, minus some. The data show over 200,000 clones, 80% to 85% seen once. The sequenced material came from peripheral blood. The receptors here all came from an elderly woman with active or convalescent COVID-19. Both conserved end residues are part of each CDR3. D genes are given only for firm matches. Part of the rows lack a size; the others show once, few, many or a class for expanded clones.

NA TRBJ2-1 NA TRBV9 15 CASSPWDTDYNEQFF TGTGCCAGCAGCCCCTGGGACACGGATTACAATGAGCAGTTCTTC
TRBD1 TRBJ2-1 once TRBV19 16 CASEGIRTGLGNEQFF TGTGCCAGCGAAGGAATCCGGACAGGGTTGGGTAATGAGCAGTTCTTC
NA TRBJ2-7 NA TRBV7-8 12 CASSRGGTGAYF TGTGCCAGCAGCCGGGGGGGAACAGGGGCCTACTTC
NA TRBJ1-4 NA TRBV24-1 14 CATSDPGGFEKLFF TGTGCCACCAGTGACCCCGGGGGGTTTGAAAAACTGTTTTTT
TRBD2 TRBJ2-7 NA TRBV20-1 14 CSASNSGDHYEQYF TGCAGTGCTAGTAATAGCGGGGATCACTACGAGCAGTACTTC
TRBD1 TRBJ1-5 NA TRBV5-4 16 CASSDGTANSNQPQHF TGTGCCAGCAGCGACGGGACAGCAAATAGCAATCAGCCCCAGCATTTT
NA TRBJ2-2 NA TRBV28 13 CASNGRNTGELFF TGTGCCAGCAATGGCCGGAACACCGGGGAGCTGTTTTTT
NA TRBJ2-2 NA TRBV5-1 17 CASSLARGGGATGELFF TGCGCCAGCAGCTTGGCCAGAGGAGGGGGCGCCACCGGGGAGCTGTTTTTT
NA TRBJ1-6 NA TRBV4-3 19 CASSQAVASGFSYNSPLHF TGCGCCAGCAGCCAAGCGGTCGCGTCAGGGTTCTCCTATAATTCACCCCTCCACTTT
NA TRBJ1-2 NA TRBV25-1 17 CASSLSGKGQANYGYTF TGTGCCAGCAGTTTATCAGGGAAGGGACAAGCTAACTATGGCTACACCTTC
NA TRBJ2-7 NA TRBV2 15 CASRIEGIGSYEQYF TGTGCCAGCAGGATAGAGGGTATAGGGTCCTACGAGCAGTACTTC
NA TRBJ2-1 NA TRBV9 16 CASSGPTDRTHNEQFF TGTGCCAGCAGCGGGCCGACAGACAGAACACACAATGAGCAGTTCTTC
NA TRBJ1-1 once TRBV3-1/TRBV3-2 16 CASSQRGRRAGSEAFF TGTGCCAGCAGCCAACGTGGACGACGGGCGGGATCTGAAGCTTTCTTT
NA TRBJ1-6 NA TRBV9 14 CASSGPSGNSPLHF TGTGCCAGCAGCGGGCCCTCAGGGAATTCACCCCTCCACTTT
TRBD1 TRBJ2-7 NA TRBV5-1 15 CASKYGTGASYEQYF TGCGCCAGCAAGTACGGGACAGGAGCATCCTACGAGCAGTACTTC
TRBD1 TRBJ1-1 once TRBV7-8 15 CASSPGDRGNTEAFF TGTGCCAGCAGCCCGGGAGACAGGGGGAACACTGAAGCTTTCTTT
NA TRBJ1-1 NA TRBV18 14 CASSSKEGNTEAFF TGTGCCAGCTCATCAAAGGAGGGGAACACTGAAGCTTTCTTT
NA TRBJ1-1 NA TRBV21-1 15 CASNPGVAGGFEAFF TGTGCCAGCAACCCAGGGGTGGCAGGGGGCTTCGAAGCTTTCTTT
NA TRBJ2-2 NA TRBV5-1 16 CASRTRPQGRVGELFF TGCGCCAGCAGAACCCGTCCTCAGGGAAGGGTCGGGGAGCTGTTTTTT
TRBD2 TRBJ2-7 NA TRBV7-8 14 CASTRAGGGYEQYF TGTGCCAGCACCCGAGCGGGAGGTGGCTACGAGCAGTACTTC
TRBD2 TRBJ2-3 NA TRBV5-6 17 CASSLRLAGVAPDTQYF TGTGCCAGCAGCTTGCGCCTAGCGGGAGTCGCCCCAGATACGCAGTATTTT
NA TRBJ2-3 NA TRBV5-1 17 CASSITSGPGSTDTQYF TGCGCCAGCAGCATCACGTCCGGCCCGGGAAGCACAGATACGCAGTATTTT
TRBD1 TRBJ2-7 NA TRBV29-1 15 CSVALVAGGEGEQYF TGCAGCGTTGCCTTGGTAGCAGGGGGCGAAGGCGAGCAGTACTTC
TRBD2 TRBJ2-7 few TRBV19 16 CASSPATSGGVYEQYF TGTGCCAGTAGTCCTGCTACTAGCGGGGGTGTCTACGAGCAGTACTTC
TRBD2 TRBJ2-3 NA TRBV3-1/TRBV3-2 15 CASQGGVLSTDTQYF TGTGCCAGCCAGGGAGGGGTGTTGAGCACAGATACGCAGTATTTT
TRBD2 TRBJ2-1 NA TRBV3-1/TRBV3-2 17 CASSGLAGVGTYNEQFF TGTGCCAGCAGCGGACTAGCGGGAGTAGGGACCTACAATGAGCAGTTCTTC
TRBD2 TRBJ2-7 NA TRBV7-2 16 CASSLARGLALYEQYF TGTGCCAGCAGCTTAGCCCGGGGACTAGCGCTATACGAGCAGTACTTC
NA TRBJ1-1 NA TRBV12-3/TRBV12-4 11 CASSFGREAFF TGTGCCAGCAGTTTTGGCAGAGAAGCTTTCTTT
NA TRBJ2-3 NA TRBV5-1 16 CASSLEGGFSTDTQYF TGCGCCAGCAGCTTGGAGGGAGGATTTAGCACAGATACGCAGTATTTT
TRBD1 TRBJ2-6 NA TRBV6-2/TRBV6-3 21 CASSYSKVRDRSLSGANVLTF TGTGCCAGCAGTTACTCGAAGGTGAGGGACAGGTCCCTCTCTGGGGCCAACGTCCTGACTTTC
NA TRBJ2-5 NA TRBV7-6 15 CASSLPQGPQETQYF TGTGCCAGCAGCTTACCCCAGGGCCCCCAAGAGACCCAGTACTTC
NA TRBJ2-7 NA TRBV7-2 13 CASSWDFKGEQYF TGTGCCAGCAGCTGGGACTTTAAGGGGGAGCAGTACTTC
TRBD2 TRBJ2-1 NA TRBV9 15 CASSELATPYNEQFF TGTGCCAGCAGCGAACTAGCGACTCCTTACAATGAGCAGTTCTTC
TRBD1 TRBJ2-3 NA TRBV30 16 CAWRPKDRGSTDTQYF TGTGCCTGGAGGCCCAAAGACAGGGGGAGCACAGATACGCAGTATTTT
NA TRBJ1-1 NA TRBV11-3 15 CASSLGSGFDTEAFF TGTGCCAGCAGCTTAGGGTCAGGGTTCGACACTGAAGCTTTCTTT
NA TRBJ2-2 NA TRBV12-5 14 CASTGHTNTGELFF TGTGCCTCCACAGGCCATACGAACACCGGGGAGCTGTTTTTT
TRBD2 TRBJ2-1 NA TRBV7-3 15 CASSPSGRALNEQFF TGTGCCAGCAGCCCGAGCGGGAGGGCCCTCAATGAGCAGTTCTTC
NA TRBJ2-3 NA TRBV6-1 14 CASSELWAGDTQYF TGTGCCAGCAGTGAACTGTGGGCGGGAGATACGCAGTATTTT
TRBD2 TRBJ2-3 NA TRBV6-2/TRBV6-3 15 CASSYPSGSADTQYF TGTGCCAGCAGTTACCCTAGCGGGAGTGCAGATACGCAGTATTTT
TRBD2 TRBJ2-1 NA TRBV28 16 CASSLGLAQTYNEQFF TGTGCCAGCAGTTTAGGACTAGCCCAAACATACAATGAGCAGTTCTTC
TRBD2 TRBJ2-7 NA TRBV6-5 14 CASSRYSGSYEQYF TGTGCCAGCAGTAGGTATAGCGGGAGCTACGAGCAGTACTTC
NA TRBJ1-1 NA TRBV6-6 13 CASSGNRNTEAFF TGTGCCAGCAGCGGAAACAGGAACACTGAAGCTTTCTTT
TRBD1 TRBJ1-3 once TRBV5-6 17 CASSPWTGPSSGNTIYF TGTGCCAGCAGCCCCTGGACAGGTCCCAGCTCTGGAAACACCATATATTTT